The rows below give T cell receptor beta chains drawn from one sample of a study of human T cells and chemical hapten exposure. MiXCR, run by TCRdb on the RACE reads, gives a single entry per CDR3 protein. The sample has 85,000 to 100,000 distinct CDR3 sequences, less than 35% seen once. The material sequenced was whole blood, taken in connection with sensitization to the hapten diphenylcyclopropenone (DPC). These receptors all stem from a man aged 35 to 55 with alopecia areata. Some clones in this sample may be carry-over from other donors' samples. Both conserved end residues are part of each CDR3. D genes are given only for firm matches. Expanded clones get a size class; other rows say once, few or many, or leave the size out.

TRBJ2-1	TRBV28	TRBD2	few	CATEHGTRGGEQFF	TGTGCCACCGAGCACGGGACTAGGGGCGGTGAGCAGTTCTTC
TRBJ2-4	TRBV28	TRBD1	few	CASSLPGTELAKNIQYF	TGTGCCAGCAGTTTACCCGGGACAGAGTTAGCCAAAAACATTCAGTACTTC
TRBJ2-3	TRBV6-5	-	-	CASSYRQDTDTQYF	TGTGCCAGCAGTTATCGACAGGACACAGATACGCAGTATTTT
TRBJ2-5	TRBV20-1	TRBD2	-	CSARGSGVETQYF	TGCAGTGCTAGAGGTAGCGGGGTGGAGACCCAGTACTTC
TRBJ2-1	TRBV7-8	-	-	CASSTNWGAEQFF	TGTGCCAGCAGCACGAATTGGGGAGCTGAGCAGTTCTTC
TRBJ2-1	TRBV15	-	-	CATSARDSSYNEQFF	TGTGCCACCAGCGCCCGGGACTCCTCCTACAATGAGCAGTTCTTC
TRBJ2-1	TRBV30	-	-	CAWSGGEVQFF	TGTGCCTGGAGTGGGGGGGAGGTTCAGTTCTTC
TRBJ2-1	TRBV12-3/TRBV12-4	-	-	CASSPSSGSNEQFF	TGTGCCAGCAGTCCTTCTTCTGGGAGCAATGAGCAGTTCTTC
TRBJ2-1	TRBV5-6	TRBD2	few	CASSLLAGVTYNEQFF	TGTGCCAGCAGCTTGTTAGCGGGAGTCACCTACAATGAGCAGTTCTTC
TRBJ1-2	TRBV7-8	-	-	CASSLARQGYGYTF	TGTGCCAGCAGCTTAGCCCGGCAGGGCTATGGCTACACCTTC
TRBJ2-7	TRBV28	-	few	CASWGGLAYEQYF	TGTGCCAGTTGGGGGGGCCTTGCCTACGAGCAGTACTTC
TRBJ1-6	TRBV12-3/TRBV12-4	TRBD1	many	CASSPILTGGNSPLHF	TGTGCCAGCAGTCCTATTCTAACAGGGGGGAATTCACCCCTCCACTTT
TRBJ1-1	TRBV20-1	-	-	CSATHTGTEAFF	TGCAGTGCTACTCATACGGGGACTGAAGCTTTCTTT
TRBJ2-1	TRBV9	TRBD2	-	CASSPGTSGFLYNEQFF	TGTGCCAGCAGCCCAGGGACTAGCGGTTTTTTATACAATGAGCAGTTCTTC
TRBJ1-4	TRBV6-5	TRBD1	few	CASSYSYPGTGNEKLFF	TGTGCCAGCAGTTACTCATATCCGGGGACAGGAAATGAAAAACTGTTTTTT
TRBJ1-5	TRBV27	-	-	CASSLTANQPQHF	TGTGCCAGCAGTTTAACAGCAAATCAGCCCCAGCATTTT
TRBJ2-1	TRBV12-2	-	-	CASRLFTGQGRAWASSSYNEQFF	TGTGCAAGTCGCTTATTCACTGGACAGGGGAGAGCCTGGGCATCTAGCTCCTACAATGAGCAGTTCTTC
TRBJ2-7	TRBV19	-	-	CASSIADSTYEQYF	TGTGCCAGTAGTATAGCTGACAGTACCTACGAGCAGTACTTC
TRBJ2-1	TRBV7-2	-	-	CASSLSSDEQFF	TGTGCCAGCAGCTTAAGTTCTGATGAGCAGTTCTTC
TRBJ2-1	TRBV12-3/TRBV12-4	TRBD2	-	CASSPGLAGKNEQFF	TGTGCCAGCAGCCCTGGACTAGCGGGGAAAAATGAGCAGTTCTTC
TRBJ2-3	TRBV28	-	-	CASSTITRGRSTDTQYF	TGTGCCAGCAGTACTATTACACGGGGGCGCAGTACAGATACGCAGTATTTT
TRBJ1-1	TRBV6-5	-	-	CASSSPREGRGTEAFF	TGTGCCAGCAGCTCGCCCCGGGAAGGGAGGGGTACTGAAGCTTTCTTT
TRBJ2-3	TRBV9	-	few	CASSVAGLSTDTQYF	TGTGCCAGCAGCGTAGCGGGCCTTAGCACAGATACGCAGTATTTT
TRBJ2-1	TRBV20-1	TRBD2	few	CSARESSGSGSEQFF	TGCAGTGCTAGAGAGTCTAGCGGGAGCGGGAGTGAGCAGTTCTTC
TRBJ1-4	TRBV6-1	-	-	CASSESVAALGNEKLFF	TGTGCCAGCAGTGAATCTGTTGCGGCCCTAGGGAATGAAAAACTGTTTTTT
TRBJ2-2	TRBV18	-	few	CASSPSSTPRTGELFF	TGTGCCAGCTCACCCTCGAGTACCCCGCGCACCGGGGAGCTGTTTTTT
TRBJ1-6	TRBV7-6	-	-	CASSLKQINSPLHF	TGTGCCAGCAGCTTAAAACAGATAAATTCACCCCTCCACTTT
TRBJ2-5	TRBV7-9	-	-	CASSAKGGAQETQYF	TGTGCCAGCAGCGCGAAGGGCGGGGCCCAAGAGACCCAGTACTTC